This TCR beta chain came from a study of T cell responses to AZD1222 COVID-19 vaccine. General study results and limits: Repertoires in all cases were sampled only once the peak T cell response had passed. Donors were mostly white British, more females; clonal diversity possibly underestimated. Nearly half of unique spike-specific TCRs reportedly avoided B.1.351 and B.1.1.7 mutated regions. Just five to seven people given AZD1222 tested seropositive at baseline.

With regard to this clone: Antigen: not known.

The data were produced by immunoSEQ multiplex PCR, yet TCRdb's version contains in-frame clones alone and is incomplete. The repertoire holds 130,000 to 150,000 clones, with 80% to 85% as singletons. The CDR3 runs 15 residues. The V gene's germline CDR1 is SGHTA and CDR2 FQGNSA. V gave up 5 bases and J gave up 3 bases; unmatched junction bases: 9. This clonotype was obtained from an adult in good health. The source was peripheral blood, collected on day 0 of MenACWY control vaccination. The J gene is TRBJ2-5, the V gene TRBV7-2, with 7 bases lining up with TRBD2. This CDR3 is CASSPTGTIKETQYF. The CDR3, as DNA: TGTGCCAGCAGCCCGACCGGGACTATTAAAGAGACCCAGTACTTC.